This note documents a single TCR beta chain sequence. Its matching antigen is unknown. Sample barcodes and UMIs were carried by the TCR alpha and TCR beta cDNA libraries that 5'RACE generated with constant-segment primers. One entry per CDR3 protein results from TCRdb running MiXCR on the 5' RACE reads. Among approximately 210,000 distinct CDR3 sequences listed, over 9.5% were seen once. The data derive from a study of T-cell memory formation after mild COVID-19. Study-wide points: Clones that contracted clustered mainly in CM and EM if CD4+ and in EMRA if CD8+. The pre-infection memory compartment contained some responding clones, suggesting cross-reactive memory joined. Contracting clones, day 15 to 85, had balanced CD4/CD8, and later expanders favored CD4+.

Germline loops: CDR1 SGHTA, CDR2 FQGNSA. V was pared by 4 bases and J by 4 bases, with 5 bases of the junction left unmatched. The CDR3 has 14 amino acids. This clonotype originated in a man aged 18 to 30 who had mild COVID-19 (a few samples of this study predate the infection). Cell type and time point are not known. The chain carries TRBV7-2 and TRBJ2-3, with 7 bases lining up with TRBD2. Input material: PBMCs or a T cell subset sorted from them (not recorded which). The chain's CDR3 is CASSSRLASDTQYF. The CDR3 DNA follows: TGTGCCAGCAGCTCGCGACTAGCATCAGATACGCAGTATTTT.